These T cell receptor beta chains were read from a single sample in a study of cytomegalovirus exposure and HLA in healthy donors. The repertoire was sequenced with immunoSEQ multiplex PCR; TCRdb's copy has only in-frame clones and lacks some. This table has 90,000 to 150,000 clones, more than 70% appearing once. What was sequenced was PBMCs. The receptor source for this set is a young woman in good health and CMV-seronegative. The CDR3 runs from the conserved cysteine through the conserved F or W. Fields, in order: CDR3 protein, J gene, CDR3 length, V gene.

CASSPLNWAQETQYF TRBJ2-5 15 TRBV18
CASSLGEYTGELFF TRBJ2-2 14 TRBV5-6
CASSMRTGTNSPLHF TRBJ1-6 15 TRBV5-1
CASSLLAGGETQYF TRBJ2-5 14 TRBV11-3
CASSLTGGETEAFF TRBJ1-1 14 TRBV5-1
CASSFGQGSHEQYF TRBJ2-7 14 TRBV5-1
CASSLTRDLETQYF TRBJ2-5 14 TRBV7-2
CASSPKFNPDSSGNTIYF TRBJ1-3 18 TRBV4-1
CASSPRTGRYEQYF TRBJ2-7 14 TRBV7-2
CASSLRGGPRQPVAEYF TRBJ2-7 17 TRBV5-6
CASSSTSNSYNEQFF TRBJ2-1 15 TRBV5-4
CASSFPERGGLMDEQFF TRBJ2-1 17 TRBV7-9
CATLPGLQGSGNTIYF TRBJ1-3 16 TRBV7-9
CASSPRWQGASKNIQYF TRBJ2-4 17 TRBV7-2
CASSEVSGANVLTF TRBJ2-6 14 TRBV18
CASSGSLMMNTEAFF TRBJ1-1 15 TRBV5-1
CASSIERGGEQYF TRBJ2-7 13 TRBV19
CATRVRGGSSYNEQFF TRBJ2-1 16 TRBV10-3
CASSEPGGSYNEQFF TRBJ2-1 15 TRBV2
CATSRTTGTAFNYGYTF TRBJ1-2 17 TRBV15
CASRPPGGLRGYTF TRBJ1-2 14 TRBV5-5
CATYVPARDRPGGYTF TRBJ1-2 16 TRBV10-3
CASSLQGTVVGYTF TRBJ1-2 14 TRBV7-2
CASSPRPGTVFNEQFF TRBJ2-1 16 TRBV7-8
CASSLELAGGSRQETQYF TRBJ2-5 18 TRBV5-6
CASSISGGRGTDTQYF TRBJ2-3 16 TRBV19
CASSLAGTDIYEQYF TRBJ2-7 15 TRBV5-1
CASATGYGYTF TRBJ1-2 11 TRBV6-6
CASSPGGNRGYEQYF TRBJ2-7 15 TRBV2
CASSYSRQSYEQYF TRBJ2-7 14 TRBV6-6
CASSLASRTANYGYTF TRBJ1-2 16 TRBV18
CASSPARGSYEKLFF TRBJ1-4 15 TRBV6-5
CASSYEAGTSGGYPSTDTQYF TRBJ2-3 21 TRBV4-1
CAWSAGGPYEQYF TRBJ2-7 13 TRBV30
CASSQPGQVYGYTF TRBJ1-2 14 TRBV5-4
CASSRDRGESPLHF TRBJ1-6 14 TRBV18
CASSLESEGRQHTF TRBJ1-2 14 TRBV7-2
CASSFTGGWGTNEKLFF TRBJ1-4 17 TRBV7-9
CASTPPGANVLTF TRBJ2-6 13 TRBV6-1
CAWSVRGGAREQFF TRBJ2-1 14 TRBV30
CASSQESRQGEKAEAFF TRBJ1-1 17 TRBV4-1
CASSSGGTNEKLFF TRBJ1-4 14 TRBV28
CASSSFGLGQETQYF TRBJ2-5 15 TRBV7-2
CASSIGGGYTF TRBJ1-2 11 TRBV19
CASSLVRGGSTEAFF TRBJ1-1 15 TRBV7-6
CAIKLGGSYEQYF TRBJ2-7 13 TRBV10-3
CASSLGWAGYVYEQYF TRBJ2-7 16 TRBV11-2
CASSPVTSGGAGTQYF TRBJ2-3 16 TRBV27
CASRGTGGLSYEQYF TRBJ2-7 15 TRBV5-6